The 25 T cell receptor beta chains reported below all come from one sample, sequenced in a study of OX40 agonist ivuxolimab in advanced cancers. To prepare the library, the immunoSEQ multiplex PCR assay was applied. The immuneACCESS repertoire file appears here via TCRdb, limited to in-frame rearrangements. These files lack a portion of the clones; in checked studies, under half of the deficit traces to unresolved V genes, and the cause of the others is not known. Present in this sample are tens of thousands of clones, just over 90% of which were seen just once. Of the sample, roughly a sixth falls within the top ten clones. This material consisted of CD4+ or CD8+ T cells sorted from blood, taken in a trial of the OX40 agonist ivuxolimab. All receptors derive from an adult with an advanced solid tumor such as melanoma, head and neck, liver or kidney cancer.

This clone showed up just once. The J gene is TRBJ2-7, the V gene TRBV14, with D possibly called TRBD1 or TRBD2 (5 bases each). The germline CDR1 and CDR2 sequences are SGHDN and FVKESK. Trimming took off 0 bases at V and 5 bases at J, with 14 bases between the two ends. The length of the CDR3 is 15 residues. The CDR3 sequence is CASSQDPRGADEQYF. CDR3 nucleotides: TGTGCCAGCAGCCAAGATCCGAGGGGCGCCGACGAGCAGTACTTC. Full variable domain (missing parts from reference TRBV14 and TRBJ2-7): EAGVTQFPSHSVIEKGQTVTLRCDPISGHDNLYWYRRVMGKEIKFLLHFVKESKQDESGMPNNRFLAERTGGTYSTLKVQPAELEDSGVYFCASSQDPRGADEQYFGPGTRLTVT.

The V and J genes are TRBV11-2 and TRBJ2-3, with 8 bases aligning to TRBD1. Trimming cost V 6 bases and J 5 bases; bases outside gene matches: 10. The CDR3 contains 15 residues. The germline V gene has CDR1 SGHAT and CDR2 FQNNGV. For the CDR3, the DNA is TGTGCCAGCAGTTACGGACAGGGTTTAGGAGATACGCAGTATTTT. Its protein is CASSYGQGLGDTQYF.

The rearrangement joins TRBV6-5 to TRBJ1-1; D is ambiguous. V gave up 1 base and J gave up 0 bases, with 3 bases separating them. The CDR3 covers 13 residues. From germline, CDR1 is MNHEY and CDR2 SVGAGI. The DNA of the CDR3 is TGTGCCAGCAGTTACTATCTGAACACTGAAGCTTTCTTT. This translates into CASSYYLNTEAFF.

The CDR3 loop reads CSVPTSGGSLSEQFF. For the CDR3, the DNA is TGCAGCGTCCCCACTAGCGGGGGTTCCTTAAGTGAGCAGTTCTTC. This rearrangement joins TRBV29-1 to TRBJ2-1; 11 positions agree with TRBD2. The CDR3 totals 15 residues. Trimming at V came to 6 bases and at J to 9 bases, leaving 13 bases not matched to a gene. The germline V gene has CDR1 SQVTM and CDR2 ANQGSEA.

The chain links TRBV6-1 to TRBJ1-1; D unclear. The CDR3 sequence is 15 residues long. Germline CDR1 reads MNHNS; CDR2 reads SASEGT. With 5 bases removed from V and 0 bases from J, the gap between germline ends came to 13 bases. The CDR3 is CASSTGGPMNTEAFF. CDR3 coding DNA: TGTGCCAGCAGTACGGGCGGCCCCATGAACACTGAAGCTTTCTTT.

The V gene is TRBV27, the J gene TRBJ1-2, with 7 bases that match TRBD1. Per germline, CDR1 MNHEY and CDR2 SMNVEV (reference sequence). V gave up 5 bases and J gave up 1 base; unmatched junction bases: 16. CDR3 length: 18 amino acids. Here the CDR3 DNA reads TGTGCCAGCAGTCCGTTCCGGGACAGCGTGTGGGGTAACTATGGCTACACCTTC. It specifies CASSPFRDSVWGNYGYTF.

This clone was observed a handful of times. The CDR3 nucleotides are TGTGCCAGCAGTTACGGAAGGGGGATCGGCAATGAGCAGTTCTTC. It codes for CASSYGRGIGNEQFF. This chain connects TRBV6-5 to TRBJ2-1; a weak D match, TRBD1 (6 bases). The CDR3 runs to 15 residues. The germline gives CDR1 MNHEY, CDR2 SVGAGI. V lost 2 bases and J 6 bases, leaving 14 bases between the germline ends.

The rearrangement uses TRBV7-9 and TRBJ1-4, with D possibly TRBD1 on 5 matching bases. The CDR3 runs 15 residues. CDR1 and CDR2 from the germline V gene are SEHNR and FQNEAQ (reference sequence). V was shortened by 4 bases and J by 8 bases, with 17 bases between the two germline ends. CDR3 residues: CASSSPGPWEEKLFF. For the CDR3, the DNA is TGTGCCAGCAGCTCGCCGGGACCTTGGGAGGAAAAACTGTTTTTT. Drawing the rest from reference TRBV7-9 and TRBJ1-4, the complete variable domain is DTGVSQNPRHKITKRGQNVTFRCDPISEHNRLYWYRQTLGQGPEFLTYFQNEAQLEKSRLLSDRFSAERPKGSFSTLEIQRTEQGDSAMYLCASSSPGPWEEKLFFGSGTQLSVL.

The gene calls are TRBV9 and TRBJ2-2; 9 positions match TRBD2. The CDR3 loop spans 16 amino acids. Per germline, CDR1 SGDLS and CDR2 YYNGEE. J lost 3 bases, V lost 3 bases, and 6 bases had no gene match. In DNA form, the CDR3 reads TGTGCCAGCAGCGGAGCTAGCGGGGACCACACCGGGGAGCTGTTTTTT. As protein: CASSGASGDHTGELFF.

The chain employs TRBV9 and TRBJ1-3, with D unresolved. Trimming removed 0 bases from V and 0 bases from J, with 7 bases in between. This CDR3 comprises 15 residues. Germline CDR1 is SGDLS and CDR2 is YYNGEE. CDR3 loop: CASSVGWGSGNTIYF. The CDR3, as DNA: TGTGCCAGCAGCGTAGGATGGGGCTCTGGAAACACCATATATTTT.

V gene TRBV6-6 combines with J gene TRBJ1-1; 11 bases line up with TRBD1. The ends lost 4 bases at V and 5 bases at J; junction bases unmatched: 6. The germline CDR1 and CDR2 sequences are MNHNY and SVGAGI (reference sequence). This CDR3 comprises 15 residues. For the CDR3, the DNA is TGTGCCAGCAGTTCGGGACAGGGGGGATGGACTGAAGCTTTCTTT. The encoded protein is CASSSGQGGWTEAFF.

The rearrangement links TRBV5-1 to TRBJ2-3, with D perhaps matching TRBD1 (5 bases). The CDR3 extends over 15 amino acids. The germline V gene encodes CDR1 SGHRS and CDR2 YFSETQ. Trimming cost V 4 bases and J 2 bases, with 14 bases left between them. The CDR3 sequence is CASSIGDTNTDTQYF. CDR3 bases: TGCGCCAGCAGCATAGGGGATACAAACACAGATACGCAGTATTTT.

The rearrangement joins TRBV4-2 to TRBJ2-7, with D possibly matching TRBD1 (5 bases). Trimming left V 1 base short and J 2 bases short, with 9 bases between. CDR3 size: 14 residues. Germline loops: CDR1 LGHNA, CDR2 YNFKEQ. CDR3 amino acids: CASSQGGRAYEQYF. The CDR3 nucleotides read TGTGCCAGCAGCCAAGGGGGCAGAGCCTACGAGCAGTACTTC.

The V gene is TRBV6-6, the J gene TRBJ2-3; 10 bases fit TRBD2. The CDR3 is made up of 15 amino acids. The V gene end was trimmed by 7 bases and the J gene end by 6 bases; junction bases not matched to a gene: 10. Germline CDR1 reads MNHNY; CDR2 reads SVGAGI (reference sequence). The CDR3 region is CASTPEAGGLDTQYF. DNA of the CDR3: TGTGCCAGCACCCCAGAAGCGGGGGGGCTGGATACGCAGTATTTT.

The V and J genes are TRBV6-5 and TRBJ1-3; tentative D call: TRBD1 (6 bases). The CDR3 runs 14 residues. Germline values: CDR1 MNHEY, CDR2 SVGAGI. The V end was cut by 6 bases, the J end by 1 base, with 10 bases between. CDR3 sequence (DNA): TGTGCCAGCAGATTACAGGGTTCTGGAAACACCATATATTTT. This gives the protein CASRLQGSGNTIYF.

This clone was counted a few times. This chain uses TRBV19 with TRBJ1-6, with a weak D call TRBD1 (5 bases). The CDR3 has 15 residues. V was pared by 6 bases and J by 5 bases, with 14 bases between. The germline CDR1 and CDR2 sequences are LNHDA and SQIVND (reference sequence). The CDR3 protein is CASRPMGGDNSPLHF. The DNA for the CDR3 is TGTGCCAGTAGGCCTATGGGGGGTGATAATTCACCCCTCCACTTT.

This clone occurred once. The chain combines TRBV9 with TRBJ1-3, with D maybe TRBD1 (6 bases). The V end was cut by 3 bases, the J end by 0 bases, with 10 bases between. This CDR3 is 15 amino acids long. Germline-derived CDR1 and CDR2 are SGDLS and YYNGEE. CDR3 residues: CASSESGASGNTIYF. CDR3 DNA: TGTGCCAGCAGCGAATCAGGGGCCTCTGGAAACACCATATATTTT.

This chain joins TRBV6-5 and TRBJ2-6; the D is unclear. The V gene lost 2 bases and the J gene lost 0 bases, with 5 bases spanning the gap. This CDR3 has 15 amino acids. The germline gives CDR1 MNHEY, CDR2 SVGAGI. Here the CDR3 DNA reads TGTGCCAGCAGTTACGAAGGCTCTGGGGCCAACGTCCTGACTTTC. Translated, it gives CASSYEGSGANVLTF.

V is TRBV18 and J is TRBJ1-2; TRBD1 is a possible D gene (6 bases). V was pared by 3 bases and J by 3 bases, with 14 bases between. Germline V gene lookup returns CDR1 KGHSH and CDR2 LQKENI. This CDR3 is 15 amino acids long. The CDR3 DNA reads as TGTGCCAGCTCACCGAATCCTAGACAGGACTATGGCTACACCTTC. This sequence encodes CASSPNPRQDYGYTF.

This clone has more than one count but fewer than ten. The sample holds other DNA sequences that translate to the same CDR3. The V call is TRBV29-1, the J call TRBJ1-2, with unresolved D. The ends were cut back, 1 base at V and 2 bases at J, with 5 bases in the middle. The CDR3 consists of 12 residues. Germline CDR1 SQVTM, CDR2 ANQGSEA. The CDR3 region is CSVEAENYGYTF. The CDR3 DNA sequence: TGCAGCGTTGAAGCGGAAAACTATGGCTACACCTTC.

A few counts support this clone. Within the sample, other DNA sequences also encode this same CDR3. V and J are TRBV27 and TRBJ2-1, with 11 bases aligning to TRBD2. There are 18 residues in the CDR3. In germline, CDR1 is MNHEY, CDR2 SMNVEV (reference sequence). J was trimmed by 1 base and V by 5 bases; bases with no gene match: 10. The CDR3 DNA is TGTGCCAGCAGTCCTTGGGGTAGCGGGGGGGTTTCCTACAATGAGCAGTTCTTC. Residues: CASSPWGSGGVSYNEQFF.

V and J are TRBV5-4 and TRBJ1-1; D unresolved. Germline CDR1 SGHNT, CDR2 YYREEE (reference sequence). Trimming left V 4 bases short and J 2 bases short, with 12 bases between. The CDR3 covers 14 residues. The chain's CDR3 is CASSRTELNTEAFF. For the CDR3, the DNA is TGTGCCAGCAGCCGGACCGAGTTAAACACTGAAGCTTTCTTT.

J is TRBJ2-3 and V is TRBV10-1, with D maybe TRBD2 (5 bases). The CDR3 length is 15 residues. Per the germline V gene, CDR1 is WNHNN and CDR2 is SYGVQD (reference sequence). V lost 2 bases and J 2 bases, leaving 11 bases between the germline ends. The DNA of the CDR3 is TGCGCCAGCAGTGAGGGACTGTTAAACACAGATACGCAGTATTTT. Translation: CASSEGLLNTDTQYF.

The CDR3 loop is CASNEGTVYTF. CDR3 nucleotide sequence: TGTGCCAGCAATGAGGGAACGGTCTACACCTTC. This chain uses TRBV6-6 with TRBJ1-2; D uncertain. The CDR3 runs 11 residues. Germline CDR1 MNHNY, CDR2 SVGAGI (reference sequence). V was cut by 7 bases and J by 10 bases, with 13 bases left in between.

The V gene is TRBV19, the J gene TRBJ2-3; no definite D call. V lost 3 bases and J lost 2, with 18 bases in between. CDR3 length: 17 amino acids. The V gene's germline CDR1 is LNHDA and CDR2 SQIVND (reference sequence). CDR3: CASSIAVGSQITDTQYF. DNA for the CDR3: TGTGCCAGTAGTATTGCGGTGGGTAGTCAAATCACAGATACGCAGTATTTT.